Sequencing of this T cell receptor beta chain was carried out in a study of response to subunit inactivated influenza vaccine (dated by TCRdb to between 2018 and 2020). In the study overall: The study used deep quantitative T cell receptor repertoire profiling to track responses to a trivalent subunit inactivated influenza vaccine.

The method was RT-PCR. Sequencer: Illumina HiSeq 2500. Clones were called with MiXCR by TCRdb after fastp trimmed the public reads at Q25, and only in-frame beta chains were retained. A single entry per CDR3 protein holds the most common genes and DNA from its merged rows. This sample comprises around 760,000 distinct CDR3 sequences, approximately 15% of them detected only once. The ten largest clonotypes hold 6.5% to 8.5% of the sample. Broad study findings and their caveats: The authors suggested that each seasonal influenza vaccination may recruit only a limited number of new T cells.

In regard to this clonotype: What this receptor recognizes is not known. No much larger clone is present one base from it, and per-base qualities are unavailable.

Trimming at the junction amounts to 1 base on V and 0 bases on J, and the germline ends lie 7 bases apart. Counted from cysteine to phenylalanine, this CDR3 has 14 amino acids. Kept here is only the CDR3 DNA, which spans 42 bases and is read in frame from base 1. Via the germline V gene (reference sequence), CDR1 is SEHNR and CDR2 FQNEAQ. This sample comprised PBMCs from blood, obtained approximately 15 days before vaccination. The chain couples TRBV7-9 to TRBJ2-7; a weak D assignment points to TRBD2 (5 bases agree). The sequence came from a man aged 50-60 years who received an inactivated influenza vaccine. Donor details come from another sample of the same person, matched by shared clones. CDR3 loop: CASSLGRDSYEQYF. The bases are TGTGCCAGCAGCTTAGGCCGGGACTCCTACGAGCAGTACTTC.